The 21 T cell receptor beta chains in this list originate from one sample, sequenced in a study of beta chain features in type 1 diabetes. The study reverse transcribed the entire isolated RNA, so it sequenced expressed TCRB transcripts. Repertoires were generated with immunoSEQ multiplex PCR, while TCRdb's copy carries only in-frame clones and drops some. This table has roughly 140,000 clones, 48% appearing once. The sample consisted of Tregs from blood. The receptors here all came from a man younger than 35 in good health.

The V and J genes are TRBV6-5 and TRBJ2-7; TRBD1 aligns across 9 bases. Germline CDR1 is MNHEY and CDR2 is SVGAGI. Germline trimming cut 5 bases from V and 9 bases from J; bases unmatched to any gene: 11. The CDR3 is 14 amino acids. The DNA for the CDR3 is TGTGCCAGCAGTGACATCGGGCCGGGACAGGGGCAGTACTTC. Translation: CASSDIGPGQGQYF.

V and J are TRBV9 and TRBJ2-3; maybe TRBD2 (5 bases). V shed 4 bases and J shed 2 bases, with 20 bases lying between them. This CDR3 is 17 amino acids long. The V gene's germline CDR1 is SGDLS and CDR2 YYNGEE. The CDR3 DNA reads TGTGCCAGCAGCCCAGACCCGGGATCCCAATTCACAGATACGCAGTATTTT. Translation: CASSPDPGSQFTDTQYF.

This clone came up a few times. The chain has TRBV7-2 and TRBJ2-7, with D possibly matching TRBD2 (7 bases). The CDR3 runs to 15 residues. Trimming cost V 5 bases and J 2 bases, with 16 bases left between them. Germline assignment: CDR1 SGHTA and CDR2 FQGNSA. The CDR3 spells CASSRGAGATYEQYF. In nucleotides, the CDR3 is TGTGCCAGCAGCCGGGGGGCGGGAGCTACCTACGAGCAGTACTTC.

In its sample, this clone was seen a few times. The chain uses TRBV6-5 and TRBJ2-7; tentative D call: TRBD1 (5 bases). From germline, CDR1 is MNHEY and CDR2 SVGAGI. This CDR3 is built from 13 residues. The V and J ends lost 8 bases and 2 bases respectively, with 13 bases between them. CDR3 nucleotides: TGTGCCAGCGGATCACAGGTTCCCTACGAGCAGTACTTC. This sequence encodes CASGSQVPYEQYF.

This clone showed up just once. This chain joins TRBV5-6 and TRBJ2-1, with D maybe TRBD1 (5 bases). Germline-derived CDR1 and CDR2 are SGHDT and YYEEEE. This CDR3 is built from 11 residues. The ends were cut back, 6 bases at V and 8 bases at J, with 9 bases in the middle. The CDR3 region has the DNA TGTGCCAGCACCTGGGGCTATGAGCAGTTCTTC. Encoded protein: CASTWGYEQFF.

The chain has TRBV10-3 and TRBJ2-6; 9 bases map to TRBD1. The CDR3 consists of 17 residues. Germline V gene sequence: CDR1 ENHRY, CDR2 SYGVKD. V dropped 6 bases and J dropped 0; count of bases not matched to a gene: 6. CDR3 protein: CAIRKDRGDSGANVLTF. The DNA of the CDR3 is TGTGCCATCAGGAAGGACAGGGGCGACTCTGGGGCCAACGTCCTGACTTTC.

This clone was counted a few times. V gene TRBV18 combines with J gene TRBJ2-1; weak D call: TRBD2 (5 bases). The V end was cut by 4 bases, the J end by 5 bases, with 9 bases between. The CDR3 covers 13 residues. CDR1 KGHSH and CDR2 LQKENI come from the germline V gene. The CDR3: CASSQAGDNEQFF. The CDR3 nucleotides are TGTGCCAGCTCACAGGCCGGGGACAATGAGCAGTTCTTC.

V and J are TRBV18 and TRBJ1-2, with a tentative D call TRBD1 (5 bases). The CDR3 has 14 amino acids. Germline assignment: CDR1 KGHSH and CDR2 LQKENI. The V gene lost 4 bases and the J gene lost 2 bases, with 11 bases spanning the gap. The CDR3 DNA reads as TGTGCCAGCTCACGTTCAGGGTTCAACTATGGCTACACCTTC. It translates to CASSRSGFNYGYTF.

The J gene is TRBJ2-1, the V gene TRBV9, with no clear D. The CDR3 spans 14 residues. Germline lookup yields CDR1 SGDLS and CDR2 YYNGEE. Trimming removed 0 bases from V and 5 bases from J, with 9 bases in between. CDR3 DNA sequence: TGTGCCAGCAGCGTAGGGCTAGAGAACAATGAGCAGTTCTTC. Its protein product is CASSVGLENNEQFF.

The chain couples TRBV7-2 to TRBJ1-2, with D possibly being TRBD1 (6 bases). Trimming cost V 5 bases and J 4 bases, with 17 bases left between them. This CDR3 has 15 amino acids. Germline CDR1 and CDR2: SGHTA and FQGNSA. The CDR3 coding sequence is TGTGCCAGCAGCCGTGACAGGAATCGGATCTATGGCTACACCTTC. Amino acids: CASSRDRNRIYGYTF.

This sequence joins TRBV19 and TRBJ2-7; 7 positions match TRBD2. The CDR3 length is 14 residues. The junction had 9 bases not matched to a gene; V was cut back by 3 bases and J by 7 bases. Per germline, CDR1 LNHDA and CDR2 SQIVND (reference sequence). CDR3 sequence reads: CASSMVAGELEQYF. The DNA for the CDR3 is TGTGCCAGTAGTATGGTTGCGGGAGAGCTTGAGCAGTACTTC.

The gene calls are TRBV5-1 and TRBJ2-2; 10 bases match TRBD1. Germline V gene sequence: CDR1 SGHRS, CDR2 YFSETQ. V was clipped by 1 base and J by 5 bases; unmatched bases: 2. CDR3 size: 15 residues. CDR3 in amino acids: CASSLRTGGTGELFF. The CDR3 DNA reads as TGCGCCAGCAGCTTGAGGACAGGGGGGACCGGGGAGCTGTTTTTT.

This clone was observed a few times. The chain combines TRBV9 with TRBJ2-2, with 9 bases aligning to TRBD2. Trimming cost V 3 bases and J 7 bases; bases outside gene matches: 4. In germline, CDR1 is SGDLS, CDR2 YYNGEE. CDR3 length: 14 amino acids. CDR3 bases: TGTGCCAGCAGCGCGGGACTAGCAATCGGGGAGCTGTTTTTT. This gives the protein CASSAGLAIGELFF. The full variable domain, its missing parts supplied by reference TRBV9 and TRBJ2-2, is DSGVTQTPKHLITATGQRVTLRCSPRSGDLSVYWYQQSLDQGLQFLIQYYNGEERAKGNILERFSAQQFPDLHSELNLSSLELGDSALYFCASSAGLAIGELFFGEGSRLTVL.

The chain joins TRBV19 to TRBJ2-1; 9 bases align to TRBD1. The CDR3 totals 14 residues. V shed 3 bases and J 8 bases; nucleotides not matched to a gene: 5. Germline V gene data show CDR1 as LNHDA and CDR2 as SQIVND (reference sequence). In nucleotides, the CDR3 is TGTGCCAGTAGTATTGGACAGGGGAACTATGAGCAGTTCTTC. This codes for CASSIGQGNYEQFF. The whole variable domain, remainder taken from reference TRBV19 and TRBJ2-1, is DGGITQSPKYLFRKEGQNVTLSCEQNLNHDAMYWYRQDPGQGLRLIYYSQIVNDFQKGDIAEGYSVSREKKESFPLTVTSAQKNPTAFYLCASSIGQGNYEQFFGPGTRLTVL.

This clone was seen a handful of times. CDR3 sequence: CAIRGLRDRGRPDTQYF. The CDR3 nucleotides read TGTGCCATCAGGGGACTTCGGGACAGGGGGCGTCCAGATACGCAGTATTTT. This chain uses TRBV10-3 with TRBJ2-3; 12 bases are shared with TRBD1. The CDR3 extends over 17 amino acids. The germline V gene encodes CDR1 ENHRY and CDR2 SYGVKD. The V gene end was trimmed by 6 bases and the J gene end by 4 bases; junction bases not matched to a gene: 11.

The rearrangement links TRBV9 to TRBJ2-5, with D perhaps matching TRBD1 (5 bases). From germline, CDR1 is SGDLS and CDR2 YYNGEE. Trimming removed 2 bases at V and 5 bases at J, with 10 bases between. CDR3 size: 13 residues. The CDR3 DNA reads TGTGCCAGCAGCGTGCCAGGGCTGGAGACCCAGTACTTC. This encodes CASSVPGLETQYF.

CDR3: CASSIVGGGNYGYTF. CDR3 nucleotide sequence: TGTGCCAGTAGTATAGTCGGCGGTGGTAACTATGGCTACACCTTC. The chain couples TRBV19 to TRBJ1-2, with D hard to call. The CDR3 is 15 amino acids. CDR1 is LNHDA and CDR2 is SQIVND in the germline V gene (reference sequence). V dropped 1 base and J dropped 1 base, with 10 bases sitting between them.

This chain connects TRBV7-9 to TRBJ2-3; D is ambiguous. Germline CDR1 SEHNR, CDR2 FQNEAQ (reference sequence). There are 13 residues in the CDR3. Trimming left V 5 bases short and J 4 bases short, with 10 bases between. The CDR3 protein is CASSRRQADTQYF. CDR3 DNA: TGTGCCAGCAGCCGAAGACAAGCAGATACGCAGTATTTT. Variable domain in full (rest from reference TRBV7-9 and TRBJ2-3): DTGVSQNPRHKITKRGQNVTFRCDPISEHNRLYWYRQTLGQGPEFLTYFQNEAQLEKSRLLSDRFSAERPKGSFSTLEIQRTEQGDSAMYLCASSRRQADTQYFGPGTRLTVL.

The chain employs TRBV7-6 and TRBJ2-5; D not resolved. Trimming pared 5 bases from V and 7 bases from J, leaving 14 bases between. The V gene's germline CDR1 is SGHVS and CDR2 FNYEAQ. The CDR3 runs to 13 residues. The CDR3 DNA is TGTGCCAGCAGCGTGAGGTTCAAAGGGACCCAGTACTTC. This translates into CASSVRFKGTQYF.

The sample holds one count of this clone. The V call is TRBV7-9, the J call TRBJ1-5; 8 bases agree with TRBD1. Germline CDR1 is SEHNR and CDR2 is FQNEAQ (reference sequence). V trimming: 6 bases; J trimming: 7 bases; junction bases outside the gene matches: 2. The CDR3 loop spans 12 amino acids. Here the CDR3 DNA reads TGTGCCAGCAGTCACAGGGGGCAGCCCCAGCATTTT. It codes for CASSHRGQPQHF.

This clone has a handful of counts. The rearrangement links TRBV5-1 to TRBJ1-2; a weak D match, TRBD1 (6 bases). V was pared by 0 bases and J by 2 bases, with 20 bases between. The CDR3 is 18 residues long. Germline CDR1 SGHRS, CDR2 YFSETQ. CDR3 DNA: TGCGCCAGCAGCTTGGCCCCCCCCCGGACAGAACTAAACTATGGCTACACCTTC. Protein: CASSLAPPRTELNYGYTF. The whole variable domain, filled in from reference TRBV5-1 and TRBJ1-2, reads KAGVTQTPRYLIKTRGQQVTLSCSPISGHRSVSWYQQTPGQGLQFLFEYFSETQRNKGNFPGRFSGRQFSNSRSEMNVSTLELGDSALYLCASSLAPPRTELNYGYTFGSGTRLTVV.